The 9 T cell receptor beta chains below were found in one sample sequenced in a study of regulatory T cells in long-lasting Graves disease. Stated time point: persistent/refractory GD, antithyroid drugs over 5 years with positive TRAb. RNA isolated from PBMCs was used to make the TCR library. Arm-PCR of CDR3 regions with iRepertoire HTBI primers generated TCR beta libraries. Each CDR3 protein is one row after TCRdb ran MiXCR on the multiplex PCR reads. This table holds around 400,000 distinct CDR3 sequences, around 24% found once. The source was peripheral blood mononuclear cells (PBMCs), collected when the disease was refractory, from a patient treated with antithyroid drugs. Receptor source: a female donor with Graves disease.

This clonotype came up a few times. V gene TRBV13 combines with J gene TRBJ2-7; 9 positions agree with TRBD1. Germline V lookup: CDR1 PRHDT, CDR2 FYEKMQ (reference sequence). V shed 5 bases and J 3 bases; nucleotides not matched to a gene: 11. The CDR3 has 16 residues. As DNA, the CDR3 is TGTGCCAGCAGCGCCCGGCCGGGACAGGGTAGCTACGAGCAGTACTTC. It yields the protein CASSARPGQGSYEQYF.

CDR3 amino acids: CASSLGLAGLRGTDTQYF. CDR3 DNA: TGCGCCAGCAGCTTGGGACTAGCGGGACTACGCGGCACAGATACGCAGTATTTT. V usage is TRBV5-1 and J usage is TRBJ2-3; the match to TRBD2 covers 11 bases. The CDR3 spans 18 residues. The V and J ends lost 0 bases and 1 base, in that order; junction bases with no gene match: 7. Germline CDR1 is SGHRS and CDR2 is YFSETQ.

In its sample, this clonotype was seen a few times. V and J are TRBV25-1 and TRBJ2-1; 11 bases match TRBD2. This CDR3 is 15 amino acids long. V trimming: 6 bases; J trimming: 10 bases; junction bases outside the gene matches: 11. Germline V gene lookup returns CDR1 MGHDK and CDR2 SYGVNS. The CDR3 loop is CASSPLAGGGREQFF. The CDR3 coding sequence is TGTGCCAGCAGCCCTTTAGCGGGGGGGGGCAGGGAGCAGTTCTTC.

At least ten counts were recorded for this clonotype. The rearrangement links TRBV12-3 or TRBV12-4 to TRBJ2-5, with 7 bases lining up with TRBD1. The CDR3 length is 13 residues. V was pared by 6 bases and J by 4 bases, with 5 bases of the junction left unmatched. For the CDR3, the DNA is TGTGCCAGCAGGAAGGGGGCTACAGAGACCCAGTACTTC. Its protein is CASRKGATETQYF.

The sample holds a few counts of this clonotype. CDR3 in amino acids: CASTLAGYSNQPQHF. The CDR3 DNA reads TGTGCCAGCACGCTTGCCGGTTATAGCAATCAGCCCCAGCATTTT. The V and J genes are TRBV12-3 or TRBV12-4 and TRBJ1-5; D not resolved. The CDR3 runs to 15 residues. The V end lost 7 bases, the J end lost 0 bases, and 13 bases lay between the germline ends.

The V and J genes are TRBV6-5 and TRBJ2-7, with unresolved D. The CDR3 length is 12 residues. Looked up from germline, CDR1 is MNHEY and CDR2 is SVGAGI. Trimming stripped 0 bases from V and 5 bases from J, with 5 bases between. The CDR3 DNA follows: TGTGCCAGCAGTTACTCGAAACACGAGCAGTACTTC. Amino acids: CASSYSKHEQYF.

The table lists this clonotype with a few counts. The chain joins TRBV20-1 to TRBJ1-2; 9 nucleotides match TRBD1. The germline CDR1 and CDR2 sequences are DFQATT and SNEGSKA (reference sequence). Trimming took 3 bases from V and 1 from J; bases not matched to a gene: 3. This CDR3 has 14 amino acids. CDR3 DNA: TGCAGTGCTAGCTCGACAGGGGGTAACTATGGCTACACCTTC. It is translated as CSASSTGGNYGYTF.

The CDR3 nucleotides are TGTGCCAGCAGTTTACGGGCGGGAGGCGTATATACGCAGTATTTT. Its protein product is CASSLRAGGVYTQYF. The chain employs TRBV28 and TRBJ2-3, with TRBD2 identical over 8 bases. Germline CDR1 MDHEN, CDR2 SYDVKM. V lost 2 bases, J lost 7 bases, and 8 bases stayed unmatched. This CDR3 is 15 amino acids long.

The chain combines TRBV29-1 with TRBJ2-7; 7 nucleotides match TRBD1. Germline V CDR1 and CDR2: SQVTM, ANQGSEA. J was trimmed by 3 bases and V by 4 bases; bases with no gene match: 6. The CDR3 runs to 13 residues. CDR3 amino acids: CSVATGVYYEQYF. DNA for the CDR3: TGCAGCGTTGCAACAGGGGTTTACTACGAGCAGTACTTC.